The 9 T cell receptor beta chains in this list originate from one sample, sequenced in a study of ipilimumab plus nivolumab after autologous stem cell transplantation. TCRdb keeps only in-frame clones here, not all; method: immunoSEQ multiplex PCR. The data show 43,000 or so clones, roughly 90% seen once. The input for sequencing was PBMCs, taken in a trial of ipilimumab plus nivolumab as post-transplant consolidation. Receptor source: a male donor with multiple myeloma.

This clone was detected once. The chain is built from TRBV7-2 and TRBJ2-1; D is unclear. The V gene's germline CDR1 is SGHTA and CDR2 FQGNSA. The CDR3 has 13 residues. Trimming took off 5 bases at V and 6 bases at J, with 11 bases between the two ends. CDR3 sequence: CASSRPEINEQFF. In nucleotides, the CDR3 is TGTGCCAGCAGCCGACCCGAGATCAATGAGCAGTTCTTC.

This chain links TRBV6-5 with TRBJ1-2; 9 bases match TRBD1. V lost 5 bases and J lost 4; bases outside the gene matches: 5. Germline V gene data show CDR1 as MNHEY and CDR2 as SVGAGI. The CDR3 totals 14 residues. DNA of the CDR3: TGTGCCAGCAGTCCGGGACAGGGACTCTATGGCTACACCTTC. Translation gives CASSPGQGLYGYTF.

This chain uses TRBV10-3 with TRBJ1-5, with 7 bases aligning to TRBD1. CDR3 size: 14 residues. Germline-derived CDR1 and CDR2 are ENHRY and SYGVKD. V lost 4 bases to trimming and J lost 1 base; unmatched junction nucleotides: 1. The CDR3 DNA is TGTGCCATCAGTGCACAGGGGAGCAATCAGCCCCAGCATTTT. Its translation: CAISAQGSNQPQHF.

The rearrangement joins TRBV7-3 to TRBJ2-3, with D hard to call. This CDR3 has 14 residues. The germline CDR1 and CDR2 sequences are SGHTA and FQGTGA. V lost 5 bases and J lost 3, with 12 bases in between. CDR3 sequence (DNA): TGTGCCAGCAGCCCTGGAAGGGAAACAGATACGCAGTATTTT. Translating gives CASSPGRETDTQYF.

The gene calls are TRBV6-1 and TRBJ2-3, with 8 positions matching TRBD2. This CDR3 is built from 15 residues. CDR1 and CDR2 (germline): MNHNS, SASEGT. J was trimmed by 5 bases and V by 0 bases; bases with no gene match: 4. The CDR3 DNA is TGTGCCAGCAGTGAAGCTCGGCTAGCGGGAGATACGCAGTATTTT. Its protein product is CASSEARLAGDTQYF.

The CDR3 sequence is CASSVQGAGETQYF. DNA for the CDR3: TGCGCCAGCAGCGTACAGGGAGCGGGAGAGACCCAGTACTTC. V gene TRBV5-1 combines with J gene TRBJ2-5, with D perhaps assigned TRBD1 or TRBD2 (6 bases each). V shed 4 bases and J shed 4 bases, with 14 bases lying between them. Per germline, CDR1 SGHRS and CDR2 YFSETQ. The CDR3 runs to 14 residues.

The V gene is TRBV5-1, the J gene TRBJ2-5; tentatively, D is TRBD1 (5 bases). Germline V gene sequence: CDR1 SGHRS, CDR2 YFSETQ. The CDR3 length is 14 residues. Trimming took off 9 bases at V and 1 base at J, with 16 bases between the two ends. The chain's CDR3 is CATKPPGLQETQYF. CDR3 nucleotides: TGCGCCACCAAGCCCCCAGGGCTCCAAGAGACCCAGTACTTC.

The chain is built from TRBV6-5 and TRBJ2-5, with 7 bases that match TRBD2. The DNA end favors TRBJ2-7, so the J call may be wrong. The CDR3 totals 15 residues. Per the germline V gene, CDR1 is MNHEY and CDR2 is SVGAGI. The CDR3 protein is CASSYSAGAAYEQYF. In DNA, the CDR3 is TGTGCCAGCAGTTACTCGGCGGGAGCCGCCTACGAGCAGTACTTC.

This chain joins TRBV10-3 and TRBJ2-7; D unresolved. CDR1 is ENHRY and CDR2 is SYGVKD in the germline V gene. This CDR3 region has 12 residues. V lost 11 bases, J lost 1 base, and 12 bases lay in between. The CDR3 is CAVGRQSYEQYF. The CDR3 DNA follows: TGTGCCGTTGGAAGGCAGTCCTACGAGCAGTACTTC.